Shown below are 23 T cell receptor beta chains from a single sample sequenced in a study of OX40 agonist ivuxolimab in advanced cancers. Assay: immunoSEQ multiplex PCR; the TCRdb copy retains only in-frame clones and omits some. The repertoire holds 150,000 to 180,000 clones, with 85% to 95% as singletons. This sample comprised CD4+ or CD8+ T cells sorted from blood, obtained in a trial of the OX40 agonist ivuxolimab. These receptors were taken from an adult with an advanced solid tumor such as melanoma, head and neck, liver or kidney cancer.

The CDR3, as DNA: TGTGCCTGGAGCCCGTTGGGGGAGGGCTATGGCTACACCTTC. It translates to CAWSPLGEGYGYTF. The rearrangement links TRBV30 to TRBJ1-2, with a tentative D call TRBD1 (5 bases). The CDR3 has 14 residues. From germline, CDR1 is GTSNPN and CDR2 SVGIG (reference sequence). The germline V and J ends were trimmed by 3 bases and 4 bases, with 15 bases remaining between them.

This clone has more than one count but fewer than ten. The V gene is TRBV19, the J gene TRBJ1-2; D remains unclear. This CDR3 is built from 15 residues. V lost 3 bases and J 6 bases, leaving 17 bases between the germline ends. In germline, CDR1 is LNHDA, CDR2 SQIVND (reference sequence). This CDR3 is CASSIPGEERNGYTF. In nucleotides, the CDR3 is TGTGCCAGTAGTATCCCCGGGGAGGAACGCAATGGCTACACCTTC.

This chain links TRBV4-1 with TRBJ1-1; weak D call: TRBD1 (6 bases). With 1 base removed from V and 1 base from J, the gap between germline ends came to 10 bases. The CDR3 length is 15 residues. Germline CDR1 is MGHRA and CDR2 is YSYEKL. CDR3 DNA: TGCGCCAGCAGCCAAGTTCGGGGGCGGAACACTGAAGCTTTCTTT. It is translated as CASSQVRGRNTEAFF.

The chain employs TRBV19 and TRBJ2-4; 7 nucleotides align to TRBD1. With 7 bases clipped from V and 1 base from J, the junction kept 13 bases outside the gene matches. Germline assignment: CDR1 LNHDA and CDR2 SQIVND (reference sequence). The CDR3 contains 17 residues. CDR3 amino acids: CASTPRNRGKAKNIQYF. DNA of the CDR3: TGTGCCAGTACCCCAAGAAACAGGGGTAAGGCCAAAAACATTCAGTACTTC.

The chain recombines TRBV18 with TRBJ1-2; D is unclear. Germline V gene lookup returns CDR1 KGHSH and CDR2 LQKENI. CDR3 size: 15 residues. V was trimmed by 3 bases and J by 1 base, leaving 12 bases between them. CDR3 bases: TGTGCCAGCTCACCTTCCCTACAGCTTAACTATGGCTACACCTTC. Amino acids: CASSPSLQLNYGYTF.

This chain uses TRBV5-4 with TRBJ1-2; 10 positions agree with TRBD1. The CDR3 totals 14 residues. The V segment lost 10 bases and the J segment 8 bases; nucleotides outside the gene matches: 14. Germline V gives CDR1 SGHNT, CDR2 YYREEE (reference sequence). Here the CDR3 DNA reads TGTGCCGGCAAAGTGGGACAGGGGACTGGAGGCTACACCTTC. Translation gives CAGKVGQGTGGYTF.

This rearrangement joins TRBV4-3 to TRBJ1-2; 10 bases fit TRBD1. Germline V lookup: CDR1 LGHNA, CDR2 YSLEER. The CDR3 length is 14 residues. The trim removed 4 bases at V and 5 bases at J, leaving 4 bases unmatched. CDR3 amino acids: CASSPGTGEYGYTF. The CDR3 region has the DNA TGCGCCAGCAGCCCCGGGACAGGGGAGTATGGCTACACCTTC.

The chain links TRBV19 to TRBJ1-3; D is uncertain. The germline V gene encodes CDR1 LNHDA and CDR2 SQIVND (reference sequence). The CDR3 contains 14 residues. Trimming pared 9 bases from V and 4 bases from J, leaving 16 bases between. CDR3 protein: CASRPPTAGNTIYF. CDR3 sequence (DNA): TGTGCCAGCCGGCCCCCCACGGCAGGAAACACCATATATTTT.

V and J are TRBV9 and TRBJ2-7, with 9 bases lining up with TRBD2. The germline V gene has CDR1 SGDLS and CDR2 YYNGEE. The CDR3 consists of 15 residues. The junction had 5 bases not matched to a gene; V was cut back by 0 bases and J by 4 bases. CDR3: CASSVAAGGLYEQYF. The CDR3, as DNA: TGTGCCAGCAGCGTAGCGGCGGGGGGGCTATACGAGCAGTACTTC.

Of note for this clone: The same CDR3 arises from other DNA sequences in this sample as well. CDR3 residues: CASSLDATPEQFF. CDR3 in DNA: TGTGCCAGCAGCTTAGACGCGACCCCTGAGCAGTTCTTC. The chain recombines TRBV13 with TRBJ2-1; D remains ambiguous. Trimming removed 1 base at V and 9 bases at J, with 10 bases between. Germline CDR1 reads PRHDT; CDR2 reads FYEKMQ (reference sequence). This CDR3 spans 13 amino acids.

The rearrangement links TRBV28 to TRBJ1-4; TRBD1 might be the D (5 bases). Germline values: CDR1 MDHEN, CDR2 SYDVKM. The CDR3 is 14 amino acids. Trimming took off 8 bases at V and 5 bases at J, with 15 bases between the two ends. CDR3 sequence (DNA): TGTGCCAGCGTTCAGGGAGGGGCGAATGAAAAACTGTTTTTT. It encodes CASVQGGANEKLFF.

The chain uses TRBV7-9 and TRBJ2-3; 11 bases line up with TRBD2. The germline V gene has CDR1 SEHNR and CDR2 FQNEAQ (reference sequence). This CDR3 has 18 amino acids. Germline trimming cut 1 base from V and 5 bases from J; bases unmatched to any gene: 11. The CDR3 region is CASSLVGLAGGPGDTQYF. CDR3 sequence (DNA): TGTGCCAGCAGCTTAGTGGGATTAGCGGGGGGGCCAGGAGATACGCAGTATTTT. The full variable domain, completed using reference TRBV7-9 and TRBJ2-3, is DTGVSQNPRHKITKRGQNVTFRCDPISEHNRLYWYRQTLGQGPEFLTYFQNEAQLEKSRLLSDRFSAERPKGSFSTLEIQRTEQGDSAMYLCASSLVGLAGGPGDTQYFGPGTRLTVL.

The rearrangement joins TRBV27 to TRBJ1-4; a weak D match, TRBD1 (5 bases). The CDR3 length is 15 residues. Looked up from germline, CDR1 is MNHEY and CDR2 is SMNVEV (reference sequence). With 4 bases removed from V and 4 bases from J, the gap between germline ends came to 13 bases. CDR3 nucleotides: TGTGCCAGCAGTTCCCTCGGGGGGGGTAATGAAAAACTGTTTTTT. Protein: CASSSLGGGNEKLFF.

The V gene is TRBV7-8, the J gene TRBJ1-1; unclear D gene. V dropped 5 bases and J dropped 1 base, with 8 bases sitting between them. The CDR3 is 13 amino acids. Germline loops: CDR1 SGHVS, CDR2 FQNEAQ. The CDR3 DNA reads as TGTGCCAGCAGCCCTCGGGGGAACACTGAAGCTTTCTTT. The encoded protein is CASSPRGNTEAFF. Filled out from reference TRBV7-8 and TRBJ1-1, the complete variable domain reads GAGVSQSPRYKVAKRGQDVALRCDPISGHVSLFWYQQALGQGPEFLTYFQNEAQLDKSGLPSDRFFAERPEGSVSTLKIQRTQQEDSAVYLCASSPRGNTEAFFGQGTRLTVV.

The chain is built from TRBV30 and TRBJ1-1; the D gene is possibly TRBD1 (6 bases). The germline V gene encodes CDR1 GTSNPN and CDR2 SVGIG (reference sequence). This CDR3 spans 16 amino acids. V was cut by 1 base and J by 5 bases, with 20 bases left in between. The CDR3 spells CAWSGKGEDPWTEAFF. DNA for the CDR3: TGTGCCTGGAGTGGAAAGGGGGAGGATCCGTGGACTGAAGCTTTCTTT.

J is TRBJ1-2 and V is TRBV5-1; D is perhaps TRBD1 (6 bases). V was trimmed by 5 bases and J by 6 bases, leaving 20 bases between them. Germline V gives CDR1 SGHRS, CDR2 YFSETQ. The CDR3 extends over 15 amino acids. CDR3: CASSSARGTGDGYTF. As DNA, the CDR3 is TGCGCCAGCAGTTCTGCCAGGGGAACGGGGGATGGCTACACCTTC.

The rearrangement links TRBV5-4 to TRBJ2-7, with 7 bases that match TRBD2. The V and J ends lost 0 bases and 0 bases, in that order; junction bases with no gene match: 6. The germline V gene encodes CDR1 SGHNT and CDR2 YYREEE (reference sequence). This CDR3 has 16 residues. The CDR3 nucleotides read TGTGCCAGCAGCTTGGACCCGACTAGCAGCTCCTACGAGCAGTACTTC. Protein product: CASSLDPTSSSYEQYF.

This clone came up a few times. The V gene is TRBV15, the J gene TRBJ2-3; unclear D gene. This CDR3 comprises 17 residues. Trimming removed 0 bases at V and 2 bases at J, with 15 bases between. Germline values: CDR1 LNHNV, CDR2 YYDKDF (reference sequence). Written as DNA, the CDR3 is TGTGCCACCAGCAGAGATGCCCTTTTTTTACTCACAGATACGCAGTATTTT. This translates into CATSRDALFLLTDTQYF. Drawing the rest from reference TRBV15 and TRBJ2-3, the complete variable domain is DAMVIQNPRYQVTQFGKPVTLSCSQTLNHNVMYWYQQKSSQAPKLLFHYYDKDFNNEADTPDNFQSRRPNTSFCFLDIRSPGLGDTAMYLCATSRDALFLLTDTQYFGPGTRLTVL.

The count of this clone is one. This chain uses TRBV7-6 with TRBJ2-7; 10 nucleotides align to TRBD2. With 1 base clipped from V and 4 bases from J, the junction kept 13 bases outside the gene matches. Per germline, CDR1 SGHVS and CDR2 FNYEAQ. This CDR3 has 18 amino acids. For the CDR3, the DNA is TGTGCCAGCAGCTTAGGGAAGCGGGGGGGCCGGGACTCGTACGAGCAGTACTTC. Amino acid sequence: CASSLGKRGGRDSYEQYF. The variable domain in full, with the rest retrieved from reference TRBV7-6 and TRBJ2-7, is GAGVSQSPRYKVTKRGQDVALRCDPISGHVSLYWYRQALGQGPEFLTYFNYEAQQDKSGLPNDRFSAERPEGSISTLTIQRTEQRDSAMYRCASSLGKRGGRDSYEQYFGPGTRLTVT.

The chain is built from TRBV19 and TRBJ2-5; 10 nucleotides match TRBD2. Losses at the gene ends were 3 bases for V and 5 bases for J; bases not matched to a gene: 3. The CDR3 length is 14 residues. Germline-derived CDR1 and CDR2 are LNHDA and SQIVND (reference sequence). The CDR3 is CASSMGGLAETQYF. DNA of the CDR3: TGTGCCAGTAGTATGGGGGGACTAGCGGAGACCCAGTACTTC. Looking up the rest from reference TRBV19 and TRBJ2-5 gives the full variable domain: DGGITQSPKYLFRKEGQNVTLSCEQNLNHDAMYWYRQDPGQGLRLIYYSQIVNDFQKGDIAEGYSVSREKKESFPLTVTSAQKNPTAFYLCASSMGGLAETQYFGPGTRLLVL.

The CDR3 spells CASSLFPQVLNTEAFF. The CDR3 DNA is TGTGCCAGCAGCTTATTTCCACAGGTCCTGAACACTGAAGCTTTCTTT. This rearrangement joins TRBV7-2 to TRBJ1-1; D is perhaps TRBD1 (5 bases). The CDR3 extends over 16 amino acids. Trimming removed 2 bases at V and 0 bases at J, with 13 bases between. Germline assignment: CDR1 SGHTA and CDR2 FQGNSA.

V is TRBV11-3 and J is TRBJ2-2, with D unresolved. CDR3 length: 12 amino acids. Germline assignment: CDR1 SGHNT and CDR2 YENEEA. V was shortened by 5 bases and J by 2 bases, with 3 bases between the two germline ends. CDR3 nucleotides: TGTGCCAGCAGCCCAAACACCGGGGAGCTGTTTTTT. Translated: CASSPNTGELFF.

The table lists this clone with a count of one. The rearrangement links TRBV19 to TRBJ1-3, with TRBD1 as a possible D gene (6 bases). The germline gives CDR1 LNHDA, CDR2 SQIVND (reference sequence). The CDR3 spans 16 residues. V was pared by 1 base and J by 0 bases, with 10 bases between. The CDR3 sequence is CASSIGDTRSGNTIYF. The CDR3 DNA is TGTGCCAGTAGTATAGGGGACACCCGCTCTGGAAACACCATATATTTT.